The present TCR beta chain was sequenced within a study of technical replicates of blood from a few donors (dated by TCRdb to 2016 to 2017). For CDR1 and CDR2, the germline V gene lists MNHEY and SVGAGI. The CDR3 covers 16 residues, taking in both the cysteine and the phenylalanine. The CDR3 DNA has 48 bases and is translated from base 1. Unmatched junction bases come to 4, with V trimmed by 0 bases and J by 3 bases. The library was built by means of the immunoSEQ multiplex PCR assay. Drawn from immuneACCESS, this table holds only the in-frame rearrangements with V and J called that TCRdb kept. Clones are partly lost; checked studies trace under half to an unresolved V gene and leave the rest unexplained. The table for this sample lists 80,000 or so clones; roughly 92% of them were counted only once. The ten biggest clones cover about 0.4% of the sample. About this clone itself: Its antigen remains undetermined. No much larger clone is present one base from it, and per-base qualities are unavailable.

Sequencing used T cells isolated from PBMCs. This chain is built from TRBV6-5 and TRBJ2-3; TRBD1 agrees with 9 junctional bases. The receptor was derived from a human donor in good health. The base sequence is TGTGCCAGCAGTTACTCGAGCGGGACAGGGACAGATACGCAGTATTTT. This sequence encodes CASSYSSGTGTDTQYF.